This TCR beta chain derives from a study of T cells in Graves' hyperthyroidism and ophthalmopathy (dated by TCRdb to about 2019). At the level of the whole study: Peripheral blood was collected at initial diagnosis, before any treatment. For training and testing, the 100 or so patients in the discovery cohort were randomly divided in a 7:3 ratio. After sampling, hyperthyroidism patients received methimazole starting at 30 mg daily, and ophthalmopathy patients received high-dose intravenous methylprednisolone. Thyroid tissue and blood T-cell repertoires from more than 5 Graves' hyperthyroidism patients were also compared in the study. To identify TCR V-J signatures that set the groups apart, the researchers used a discovery cohort of roughly 100 patients, made up of roughly 40 with Graves' ophthalmopathy and some 55 with stable Graves' hyperthyroidism. The paper describes TCR Vbeta CDR3 sequencing of fewer than 150 peripheral blood samples, made up of some 40 ophthalmopathy patients, 70 to 80 hyperthyroidism patients and 17 progressor patients. Prospective prediction of ophthalmopathy was tested in an independent validation cohort consisting of roughly 19 hyperthyroidism patients and more than 15 patients who later progressed to ophthalmopathy. Study-wide findings and limitations: In validation, the model predicted progression to ophthalmopathy with approximately 71% sensitivity and roughly 75% specificity, a median of about 6 months before onset. Sample size was not statistically predetermined, and investigators were not blinded to group allocation. A model built on a 13 V-J signature distinguished ophthalmopathy from stable hyperthyroidism, reaching over 85% sensitivity and 81.08% specificity in cross-validation and 80%/75% in testing. Blood samples also contained most of the expanded thyroid clonotypes (frequency above 0.001), which suggests that blood repertoires may reflect thyroid immune responses.

Moderately to severely active disease, a Clinical Activity Score of at least 3, a NOSPECS grade of at least 4, and a duration under 3 months were present in ophthalmopathy patients. Any patient with an uncontrolled infection, another autoimmune disease, pregnancy or lactation was excluded. Diagnoses relied on clinical symptoms, serum thyroxine and TRAb, thyroid ultrasound and orbital computed tomography. Ficoll-Paque density gradient centrifugation was used to isolate PBMCs from around 10 ml of fresh peripheral blood. Total RNA was extracted using Trizol reagent, and RNA quality was assessed on an Agilent 2100 Bioanalyzer. At least ten counts were recorded for this clonotype. The target of this receptor is not known. Base-call qualities are not available, and no considerably larger clone is one nucleotide away. The TCR beta CDR3 regions were amplified from the RNA transcripts. A first-round RT-PCR of the TCR CDR3 used the HTBI primer set with the Qiagen OneStep RT-PCR kit. A second multiplex PCR round built the libraries, followed by size selection and purification. The libraries were sequenced on an Illumina HiSeq2000 using paired-end 100 bp reads. Per the original workflow: SOAPnuke was used to process the raw data, throwing out any read that contained adapters or uncalled bases, had a mean Phred below 15, or lacked an exact constant-primer or identifier match. High-quality paired reads were merged using COPE v1.2.5, and each unique nucleotide sequence was defined as a clonotype. Clonotypes were aligned to IMGT TRBV, TRBD and TRBJ reference segments using MiTCR v1.1. The analysis was restricted to V-J combinations with a frequency above 0.0001, which together covered just over 99% of the repertoires. The TCS score was defined as the ratio of F50 (clonal expansion) to E x V (chaos), calculated using BLOSUM62-based TCRdist between CDR3 peptides within each V-J. Welch's t-statistics and random forest reduced 500 to 650 V-J features to 13, which were used in a naive Bayes classifier (R e1071). Using fastp trimming at Q25 and MiXCR clonotype assembly, TCRdb reanalyzed the public sequencing data and kept in-frame beta chains. CDR3 protein duplicates are merged, each entry listing the most common genes and DNA. The V and J calls come from TCRdb's annotation, not from the publication. Present in this sample are roughly 400,000 distinct CDR3 sequences, 11% to 15% of which were seen just once. Together, the top ten hold approximately 27% of the sample.

The TCR comes from a man in his fifties or sixties with Graves' ophthalmopathy. Sequencing input: blood.

The nucleotides read TGTGCCACCAGTGGTGAGGCGGGGGACAGGATACGTGGTGAGCAGTTCTTC. Its translation is CATSGEAGDRIRGEQFF. The rearrangement combines TRBV24-1 with TRBJ2-1, with TRBD1 as a weak D call on 8 bases. The germline V gene supplies CDR1 KGHDR and CDR2 SFDVKD. Including the terminal cysteine and phenylalanine, the CDR3 comprises 17 residues. Kept here is only the CDR3 DNA, which spans 51 bases and is read in frame from base 1. V is reduced by 5 bases and J by 9 bases, leaving a spacing of 25 bases between them.